A selection of T cell receptor beta chains follows, all from one sample in a study of cytomegalovirus exposure and HLA in healthy donors. Profiled with immunoSEQ multiplex PCR; TCRdb holds only in-frame clones, not every one. The table includes about 120,000 clones, about three quarters detected once. Sequenced: PBMCs. The receptors were sampled from a female donor in good health and CMV-seronegative. Each CDR3 is given with its conserved first and last residue. A D gene is named only where the DNA matches it firmly. Clone size, where shown, is once, few, many, or a class for clones that have expanded.

TRBV19	TRBJ1-1	NA	NA	CASSIDSNTEAFF	TGTGCCAGTAGTATCGACAGTAACACTGAAGCTTTCTTT
TRBV13	TRBJ1-5	TRBD1	once	CASSRRTGLVQPQHF	TGTGCCAGCAGCAGGAGGACAGGGTTGGTTCAGCCCCAGCATTTT
TRBV19	TRBJ2-2	TRBD2	NA	CASMGGIWSGELFF	TGTGCCAGTATGGGGGGGATCTGGTCCGGGGAGCTGTTTTTT
TRBV7-3	TRBJ1-2	NA	NA	CASSLTAASGGYTF	TGTGCCAGCAGCTTAACGGCGGCCAGTGGGGGCTACACCTTC
TRBV7-9	TRBJ1-1	NA	NA	CASSLALGATEVFF	TGTGCCAGCAGCTTAGCGCTGGGGGCCACTGAAGTTTTCTTT
TRBV27	TRBJ2-7	TRBD2	NA	CASSSPGGSGRGEQYF	TGTGCCAGCAGTTCCCCAGGGGGTAGCGGGAGGGGTGAGCAGTACTTC
TRBV6-1	TRBJ2-7	TRBD1	NA	CASSSGTGEAEQYF	TGTGCCAGCAGTTCCGGGACAGGGGAAGCGGAGCAGTACTTC
TRBV7-3	TRBJ2-1	TRBD2	NA	CASSWGSGGHNEQFF	TGTGCCAGCAGCTGGGGCAGCGGGGGCCACAATGAGCAGTTCTTC
TRBV5-1	TRBJ2-1	TRBD1	NA	CASSSRTGLYNEQFF	TGCGCCAGCAGCTCTCGGACAGGGCTTTACAATGAGCAGTTCTTC
TRBV2	TRBJ1-5	NA	NA	CASRVEQASNQPQHF	TGTGCCAGCAGAGTTGAACAGGCCAGCAATCAGCCCCAGCATTTT
TRBV9	TRBJ2-5	NA	few	CASSVASQETQYF	TGTGCCAGCAGCGTAGCATCCCAAGAGACCCAGTACTTC
TRBV9	TRBJ1-3	TRBD1	few	CASSVDRGNTIYF	TGTGCCAGCAGCGTCGACAGGGGTAACACCATATATTTT
TRBV5-1	TRBJ1-2	TRBD1	NA	CASSPGDRGLYGYTF	TGCGCCAGCAGCCCGGGTGACAGGGGTTTGTATGGCTACACCTTC
TRBV5-1	TRBJ2-3	NA	few	CASSFETSTDTQYF	TGCGCCAGCAGCTTCGAGACTAGCACAGATACGCAGTATTTT
TRBV2	TRBJ2-5	NA	NA	CASTGSIWETQYF	TGTGCCAGCACCGGGAGCATCTGGGAGACCCAGTACTTC
TRBV5-6	TRBJ2-7	NA	once	CATQGGGSEQYF	TGTGCCACTCAAGGGGGGGGCTCCGAGCAGTACTTC
TRBV5-1	TRBJ2-1	TRBD1	NA	CASSHGTGGYNEQFF	TGCGCCAGCAGCCACGGGACAGGGGGATACAATGAGCAGTTCTTC
TRBV30	TRBJ1-6	TRBD1	NA	CAWRLPDRENSPLHF	TGTGCCTGGAGACTCCCCGACAGGGAGAATTCACCCCTCCACTTT
TRBV5-1	TRBJ1-1	NA	NA	CASSVTTGNTEAFF	TGCGCCAGCAGCGTAACAACAGGGAACACTGAAGCTTTCTTT
TRBV10-1	TRBJ2-7	TRBD1	NA	CASSEATGQGAGEQYF	TGCGCCAGCAGTGAAGCGACGGGACAGGGGGCGGGCGAGCAGTACTTC
TRBV19	TRBJ1-5	NA	NA	CASNRAGINQPQHF	TGTGCCAGTAACCGGGCAGGGATCAATCAGCCCCAGCATTTT
TRBV2	TRBJ2-7	TRBD1	NA	CASRQGSYEQYF	TGTGCCAGCCGACAGGGGTCCTACGAGCAGTACTTC
TRBV19	TRBJ1-1	NA	NA	CAIQRETANTEAFF	TGTGCCATCCAAAGAGAGACAGCCAACACTGAAGCTTTCTTT
TRBV15	TRBJ2-5	TRBD1	NA	CATRRQGKETQYF	TGTGCCACCAGGAGACAGGGAAAAGAGACCCAGTACTTC
TRBV28	TRBJ1-5	TRBD1	NA	CASSTTGSPNQPQHF	TGTGCCAGCAGCACGACAGGGAGCCCCAATCAGCCCCAGCATTTT
TRBV30	TRBJ2-7	NA	NA	CAWTRDYYEQYF	TGTGCCTGGACGCGGGATTACTACGAGCAGTACTTC
TRBV7-3	TRBJ1-6	NA	NA	CASSLNAAGYNSPLHF	TGTGCCAGCAGCTTAAATGCTGCAGGTTATAATTCACCCCTCCACTTT
TRBV6-5	TRBJ1-2	TRBD1	NA	CASRSDRGYGYTF	TGTGCCAGCAGATCCGACAGGGGCTATGGCTACACCTTC
TRBV5-1	TRBJ2-3	TRBD2	NA	CASSWSGRDTQYF	TGCGCCAGCAGCTGGAGCGGGAGAGATACGCAGTATTTT
TRBV9	TRBJ1-1	TRBD1	NA	CASSGGGQGPLNTEAFF	TGTGCCAGCAGCGGCGGGGGACAGGGCCCTTTGAACACTGAAGCTTTCTTT
TRBV19	TRBJ2-1	TRBD2	NA	CASTSGRVANNEQFF	TGTGCCAGTACTAGCGGGAGAGTAGCCAACAATGAGCAGTTCTTC